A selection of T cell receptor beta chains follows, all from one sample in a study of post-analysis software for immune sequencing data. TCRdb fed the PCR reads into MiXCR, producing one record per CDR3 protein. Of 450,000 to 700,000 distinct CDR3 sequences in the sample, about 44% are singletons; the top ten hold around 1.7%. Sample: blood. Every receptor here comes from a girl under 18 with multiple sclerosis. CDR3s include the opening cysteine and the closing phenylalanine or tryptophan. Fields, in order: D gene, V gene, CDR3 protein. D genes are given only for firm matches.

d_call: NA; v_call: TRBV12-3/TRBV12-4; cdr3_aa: CASNRGGRNSNQPQHF
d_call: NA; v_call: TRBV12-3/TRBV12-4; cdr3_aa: CASSWTSTYEQYF
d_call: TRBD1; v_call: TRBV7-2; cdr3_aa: CASSPRLGQTIAKNIQYF
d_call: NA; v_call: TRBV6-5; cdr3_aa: CASGTGYTEAFF
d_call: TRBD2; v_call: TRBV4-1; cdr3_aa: CASSQEGGRGARTDTQYF
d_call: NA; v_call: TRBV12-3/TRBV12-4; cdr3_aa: CASSSYRDDYGYTF
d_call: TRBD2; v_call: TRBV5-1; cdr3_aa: CASSLPLAGGQYNEQFF
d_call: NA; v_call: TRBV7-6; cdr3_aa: CASSPYEEGLIYEQYF
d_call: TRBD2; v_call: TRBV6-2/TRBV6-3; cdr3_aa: CASRPGLAVGEQFF
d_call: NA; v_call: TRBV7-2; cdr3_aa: CASSTGPYEQYF
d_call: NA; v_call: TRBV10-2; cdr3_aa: CASRWAEGEKLFF
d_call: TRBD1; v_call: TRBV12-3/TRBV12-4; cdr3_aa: CASSLRTGGNQPQHF
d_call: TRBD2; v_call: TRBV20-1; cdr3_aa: CSARDLRLAGTTDTQYF
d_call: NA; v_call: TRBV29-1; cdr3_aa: CSITAYGYTF
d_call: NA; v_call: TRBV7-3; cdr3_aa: CASSLKSNTEAFF
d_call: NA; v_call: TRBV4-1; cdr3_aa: CASSQGSLTTYGYTF
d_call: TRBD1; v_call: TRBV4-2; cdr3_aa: CASSQVPRDRSYEQYF
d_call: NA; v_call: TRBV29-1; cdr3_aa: CSGSDFPDEQYF
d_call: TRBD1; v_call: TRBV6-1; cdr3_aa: CASSATGNQPQHF
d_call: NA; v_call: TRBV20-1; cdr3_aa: CSAGRQSSYEQYF
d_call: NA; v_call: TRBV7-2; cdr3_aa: CVSSLKGSYEQYF
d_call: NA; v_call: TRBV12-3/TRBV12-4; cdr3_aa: CASTNPGLSYNEQFF
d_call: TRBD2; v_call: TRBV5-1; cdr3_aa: CASSPLTAGGPGELFF
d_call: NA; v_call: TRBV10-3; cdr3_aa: CAISGPTSDSSQGYTF
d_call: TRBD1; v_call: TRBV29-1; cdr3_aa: CSVGTGNHEQYF
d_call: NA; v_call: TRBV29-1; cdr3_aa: CSVGAGLPYEQYF